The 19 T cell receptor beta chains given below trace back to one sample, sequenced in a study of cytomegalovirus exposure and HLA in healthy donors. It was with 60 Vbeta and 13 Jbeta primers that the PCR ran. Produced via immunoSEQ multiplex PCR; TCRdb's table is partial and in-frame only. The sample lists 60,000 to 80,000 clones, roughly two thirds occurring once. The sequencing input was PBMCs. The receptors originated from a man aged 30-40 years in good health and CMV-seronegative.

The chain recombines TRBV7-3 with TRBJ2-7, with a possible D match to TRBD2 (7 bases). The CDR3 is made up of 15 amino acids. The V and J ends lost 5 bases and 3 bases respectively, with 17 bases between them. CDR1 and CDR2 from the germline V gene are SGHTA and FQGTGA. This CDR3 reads CASSHNGGLDYEQYF. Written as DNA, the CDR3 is TGTGCCAGCAGCCACAACGGGGGGCTAGACTACGAGCAGTACTTC.

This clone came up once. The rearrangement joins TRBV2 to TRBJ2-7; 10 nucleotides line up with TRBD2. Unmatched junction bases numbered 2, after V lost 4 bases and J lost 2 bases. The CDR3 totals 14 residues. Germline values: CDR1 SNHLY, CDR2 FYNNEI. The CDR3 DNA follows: TGTGCCAGCAGTGGAGCGGGGGGGCCCTACGAGCAGTACTTC. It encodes CASSGAGGPYEQYF.

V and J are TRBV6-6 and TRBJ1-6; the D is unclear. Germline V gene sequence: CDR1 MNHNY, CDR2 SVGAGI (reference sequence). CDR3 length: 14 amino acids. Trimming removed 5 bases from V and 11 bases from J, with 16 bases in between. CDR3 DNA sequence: TGTGCCAGCAGTGCAACAGTCGGAAGTCCACCCCTCCACTTT. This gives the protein CASSATVGSPPLHF.

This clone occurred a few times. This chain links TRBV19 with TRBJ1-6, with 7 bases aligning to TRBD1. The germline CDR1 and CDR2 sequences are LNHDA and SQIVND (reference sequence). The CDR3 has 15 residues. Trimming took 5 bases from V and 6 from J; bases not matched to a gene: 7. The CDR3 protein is CASSPWTGGNSPLHF. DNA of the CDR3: TGTGCCAGTAGTCCCTGGACAGGAGGTAATTCACCCCTCCACTTT.

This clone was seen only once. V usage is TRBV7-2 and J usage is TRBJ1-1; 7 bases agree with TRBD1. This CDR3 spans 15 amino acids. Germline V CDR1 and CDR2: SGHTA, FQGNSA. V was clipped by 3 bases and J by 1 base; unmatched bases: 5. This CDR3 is CASSFTGTANTEAFF. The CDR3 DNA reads TGTGCCAGCAGCTTCACCGGGACAGCGAACACTGAAGCTTTCTTT.

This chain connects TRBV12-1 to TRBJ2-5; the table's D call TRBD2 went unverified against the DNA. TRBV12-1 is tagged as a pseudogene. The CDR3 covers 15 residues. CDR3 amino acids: CASSGLAGPQETQYF. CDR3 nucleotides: TGTGCCAGCAGCGGACTAGCGGGACCACAAGAGACCCAGTACTTC.

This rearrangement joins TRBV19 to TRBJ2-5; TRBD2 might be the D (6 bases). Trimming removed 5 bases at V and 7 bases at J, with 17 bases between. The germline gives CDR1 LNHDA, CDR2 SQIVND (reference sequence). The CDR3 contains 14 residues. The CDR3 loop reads CASSSMTIGGTQYF. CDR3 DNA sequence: TGTGCCAGTAGTTCAATGACTATCGGGGGGACCCAGTACTTC.

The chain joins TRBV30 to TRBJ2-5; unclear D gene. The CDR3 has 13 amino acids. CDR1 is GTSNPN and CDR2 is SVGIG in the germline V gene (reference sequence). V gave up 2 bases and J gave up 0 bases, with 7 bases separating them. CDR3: CAWSRVYQETQYF. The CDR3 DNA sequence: TGTGCCTGGAGTCGGGTGTACCAAGAGACCCAGTACTTC. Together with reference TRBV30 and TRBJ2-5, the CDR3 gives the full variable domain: SQTIHQWPATLVQPVGSPLSLECTVEGTSNPNLYWYRQAAGRGLQLLFYSVGIGQISSEVPQNLSASRPQDRQFILSSKKLLLSDSGFYLCAWSRVYQETQYFGPGTRLLVL.

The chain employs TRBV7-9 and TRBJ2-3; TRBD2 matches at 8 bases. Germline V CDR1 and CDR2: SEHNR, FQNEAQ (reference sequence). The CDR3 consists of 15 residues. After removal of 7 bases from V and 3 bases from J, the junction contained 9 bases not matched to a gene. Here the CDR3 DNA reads TGTGCCAGCACCGAACTCGGGGGGGAAACAGATACGCAGTATTTT. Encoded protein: CASTELGGETDTQYF.

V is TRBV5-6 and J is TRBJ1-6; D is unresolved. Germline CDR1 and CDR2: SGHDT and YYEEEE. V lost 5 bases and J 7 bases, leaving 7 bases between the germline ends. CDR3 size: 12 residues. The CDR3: CASSLINSPLHF. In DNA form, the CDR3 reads TGTGCCAGCAGTCTTATAAATTCACCCCTCCACTTT. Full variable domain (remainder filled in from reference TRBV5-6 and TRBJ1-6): DAGVTQSPTHLIKTRGQQVTLRCSPKSGHDTVSWYQQALGQGPQFIFQYYEEEERQRGNFPDRFSGHQFPNYSSELNVNALLLGDSALYLCASSLINSPLHFGNGTRLTVT.

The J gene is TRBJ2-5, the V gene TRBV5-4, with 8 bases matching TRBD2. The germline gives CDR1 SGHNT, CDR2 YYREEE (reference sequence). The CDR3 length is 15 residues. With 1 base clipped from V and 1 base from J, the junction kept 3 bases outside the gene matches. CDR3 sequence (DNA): TGTGCCAGCAGCTTGTTCGGGGGGGGCCAAGAGACCCAGTACTTC. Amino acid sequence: CASSLFGGGQETQYF.

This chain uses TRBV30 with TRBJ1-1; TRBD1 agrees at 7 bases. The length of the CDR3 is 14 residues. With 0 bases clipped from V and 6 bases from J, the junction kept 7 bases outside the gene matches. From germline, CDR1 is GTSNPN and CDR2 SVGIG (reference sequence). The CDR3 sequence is CAWSVRDRLSEAFF. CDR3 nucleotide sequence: TGTGCCTGGAGTGTACGGGACAGACTTTCTGAAGCTTTCTTT. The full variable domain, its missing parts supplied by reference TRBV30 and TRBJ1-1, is SQTIHQWPATLVQPVGSPLSLECTVEGTSNPNLYWYRQAAGRGLQLLFYSVGIGQISSEVPQNLSASRPQDRQFILSSKKLLLSDSGFYLCAWSVRDRLSEAFFGQGTRLTVV.

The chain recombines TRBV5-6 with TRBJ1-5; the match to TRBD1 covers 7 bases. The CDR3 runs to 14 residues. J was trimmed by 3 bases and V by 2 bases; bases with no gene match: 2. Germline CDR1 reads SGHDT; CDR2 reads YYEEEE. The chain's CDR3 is CASSFGTANQPQHF. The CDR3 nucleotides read TGTGCCAGCAGCTTCGGGACAGCCAATCAGCCCCAGCATTTT.

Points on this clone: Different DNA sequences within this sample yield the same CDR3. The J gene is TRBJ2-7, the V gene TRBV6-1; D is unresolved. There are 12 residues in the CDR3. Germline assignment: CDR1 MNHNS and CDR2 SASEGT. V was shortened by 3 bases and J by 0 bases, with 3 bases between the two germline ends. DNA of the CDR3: TGTGCCAGCAGTGAGAGCTCCTACGAGCAGTACTTC. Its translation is CASSESSYEQYF.

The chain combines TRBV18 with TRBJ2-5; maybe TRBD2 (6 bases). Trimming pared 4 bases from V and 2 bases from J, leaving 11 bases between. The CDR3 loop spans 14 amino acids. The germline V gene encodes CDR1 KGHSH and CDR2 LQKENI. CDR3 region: CASSLGGFQETQYF. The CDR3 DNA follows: TGTGCCAGCTCACTGGGGGGATTTCAAGAGACCCAGTACTTC. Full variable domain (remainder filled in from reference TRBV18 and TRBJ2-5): NAGVMQNPRHLVRRRGQEARLRCSPMKGHSHVYWYRQLPEEGLKFMVYLQKENIIDESGMPKERFSAEFPKEGPSILRIQQVVRGDSAAYFCASSLGGFQETQYFGPGTRLLVL.

DNA for the CDR3: TGTGCCAGCAGCGTAGGAATACAGGGGACCGGCTATGGCTACACCTTC. Translating gives CASSVGIQGTGYGYTF. This chain links TRBV9 with TRBJ1-2; 7 bases map to TRBD1. CDR3 length: 16 residues. Looked up from germline, CDR1 is SGDLS and CDR2 is YYNGEE. Trimming cost V 0 bases and J 4 bases; bases outside gene matches: 9. Full variable domain (rest looked up from reference TRBV9 and TRBJ1-2): DSGVTQTPKHLITATGQRVTLRCSPRSGDLSVYWYQQSLDQGLQFLIQYYNGEERAKGNILERFSAQQFPDLHSELNLSSLELGDSALYFCASSVGIQGTGYGYTFGSGTRLTVV.

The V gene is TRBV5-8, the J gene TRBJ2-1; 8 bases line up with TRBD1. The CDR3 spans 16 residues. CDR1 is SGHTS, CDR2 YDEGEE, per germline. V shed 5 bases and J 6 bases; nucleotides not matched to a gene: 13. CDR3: CASSALTGTGRNEQFF. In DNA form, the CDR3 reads TGTGCCAGCAGTGCGCTAACCGGGACAGGTCGCAATGAGCAGTTCTTC.

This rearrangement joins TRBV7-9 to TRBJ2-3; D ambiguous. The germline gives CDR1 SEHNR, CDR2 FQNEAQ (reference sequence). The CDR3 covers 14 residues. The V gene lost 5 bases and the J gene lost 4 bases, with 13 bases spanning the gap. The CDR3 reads CASSLTERSDTQYF. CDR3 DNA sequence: TGTGCCAGCAGCCTTACGGAGCGTTCAGATACGCAGTATTTT.

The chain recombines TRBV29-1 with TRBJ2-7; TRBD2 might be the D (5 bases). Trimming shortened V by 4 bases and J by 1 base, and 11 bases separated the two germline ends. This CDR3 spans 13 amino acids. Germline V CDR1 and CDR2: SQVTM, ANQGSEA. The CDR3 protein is CSVGPRGSYEQYF. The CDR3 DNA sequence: TGCAGCGTTGGTCCGCGCGGGTCCTACGAGCAGTACTTC.